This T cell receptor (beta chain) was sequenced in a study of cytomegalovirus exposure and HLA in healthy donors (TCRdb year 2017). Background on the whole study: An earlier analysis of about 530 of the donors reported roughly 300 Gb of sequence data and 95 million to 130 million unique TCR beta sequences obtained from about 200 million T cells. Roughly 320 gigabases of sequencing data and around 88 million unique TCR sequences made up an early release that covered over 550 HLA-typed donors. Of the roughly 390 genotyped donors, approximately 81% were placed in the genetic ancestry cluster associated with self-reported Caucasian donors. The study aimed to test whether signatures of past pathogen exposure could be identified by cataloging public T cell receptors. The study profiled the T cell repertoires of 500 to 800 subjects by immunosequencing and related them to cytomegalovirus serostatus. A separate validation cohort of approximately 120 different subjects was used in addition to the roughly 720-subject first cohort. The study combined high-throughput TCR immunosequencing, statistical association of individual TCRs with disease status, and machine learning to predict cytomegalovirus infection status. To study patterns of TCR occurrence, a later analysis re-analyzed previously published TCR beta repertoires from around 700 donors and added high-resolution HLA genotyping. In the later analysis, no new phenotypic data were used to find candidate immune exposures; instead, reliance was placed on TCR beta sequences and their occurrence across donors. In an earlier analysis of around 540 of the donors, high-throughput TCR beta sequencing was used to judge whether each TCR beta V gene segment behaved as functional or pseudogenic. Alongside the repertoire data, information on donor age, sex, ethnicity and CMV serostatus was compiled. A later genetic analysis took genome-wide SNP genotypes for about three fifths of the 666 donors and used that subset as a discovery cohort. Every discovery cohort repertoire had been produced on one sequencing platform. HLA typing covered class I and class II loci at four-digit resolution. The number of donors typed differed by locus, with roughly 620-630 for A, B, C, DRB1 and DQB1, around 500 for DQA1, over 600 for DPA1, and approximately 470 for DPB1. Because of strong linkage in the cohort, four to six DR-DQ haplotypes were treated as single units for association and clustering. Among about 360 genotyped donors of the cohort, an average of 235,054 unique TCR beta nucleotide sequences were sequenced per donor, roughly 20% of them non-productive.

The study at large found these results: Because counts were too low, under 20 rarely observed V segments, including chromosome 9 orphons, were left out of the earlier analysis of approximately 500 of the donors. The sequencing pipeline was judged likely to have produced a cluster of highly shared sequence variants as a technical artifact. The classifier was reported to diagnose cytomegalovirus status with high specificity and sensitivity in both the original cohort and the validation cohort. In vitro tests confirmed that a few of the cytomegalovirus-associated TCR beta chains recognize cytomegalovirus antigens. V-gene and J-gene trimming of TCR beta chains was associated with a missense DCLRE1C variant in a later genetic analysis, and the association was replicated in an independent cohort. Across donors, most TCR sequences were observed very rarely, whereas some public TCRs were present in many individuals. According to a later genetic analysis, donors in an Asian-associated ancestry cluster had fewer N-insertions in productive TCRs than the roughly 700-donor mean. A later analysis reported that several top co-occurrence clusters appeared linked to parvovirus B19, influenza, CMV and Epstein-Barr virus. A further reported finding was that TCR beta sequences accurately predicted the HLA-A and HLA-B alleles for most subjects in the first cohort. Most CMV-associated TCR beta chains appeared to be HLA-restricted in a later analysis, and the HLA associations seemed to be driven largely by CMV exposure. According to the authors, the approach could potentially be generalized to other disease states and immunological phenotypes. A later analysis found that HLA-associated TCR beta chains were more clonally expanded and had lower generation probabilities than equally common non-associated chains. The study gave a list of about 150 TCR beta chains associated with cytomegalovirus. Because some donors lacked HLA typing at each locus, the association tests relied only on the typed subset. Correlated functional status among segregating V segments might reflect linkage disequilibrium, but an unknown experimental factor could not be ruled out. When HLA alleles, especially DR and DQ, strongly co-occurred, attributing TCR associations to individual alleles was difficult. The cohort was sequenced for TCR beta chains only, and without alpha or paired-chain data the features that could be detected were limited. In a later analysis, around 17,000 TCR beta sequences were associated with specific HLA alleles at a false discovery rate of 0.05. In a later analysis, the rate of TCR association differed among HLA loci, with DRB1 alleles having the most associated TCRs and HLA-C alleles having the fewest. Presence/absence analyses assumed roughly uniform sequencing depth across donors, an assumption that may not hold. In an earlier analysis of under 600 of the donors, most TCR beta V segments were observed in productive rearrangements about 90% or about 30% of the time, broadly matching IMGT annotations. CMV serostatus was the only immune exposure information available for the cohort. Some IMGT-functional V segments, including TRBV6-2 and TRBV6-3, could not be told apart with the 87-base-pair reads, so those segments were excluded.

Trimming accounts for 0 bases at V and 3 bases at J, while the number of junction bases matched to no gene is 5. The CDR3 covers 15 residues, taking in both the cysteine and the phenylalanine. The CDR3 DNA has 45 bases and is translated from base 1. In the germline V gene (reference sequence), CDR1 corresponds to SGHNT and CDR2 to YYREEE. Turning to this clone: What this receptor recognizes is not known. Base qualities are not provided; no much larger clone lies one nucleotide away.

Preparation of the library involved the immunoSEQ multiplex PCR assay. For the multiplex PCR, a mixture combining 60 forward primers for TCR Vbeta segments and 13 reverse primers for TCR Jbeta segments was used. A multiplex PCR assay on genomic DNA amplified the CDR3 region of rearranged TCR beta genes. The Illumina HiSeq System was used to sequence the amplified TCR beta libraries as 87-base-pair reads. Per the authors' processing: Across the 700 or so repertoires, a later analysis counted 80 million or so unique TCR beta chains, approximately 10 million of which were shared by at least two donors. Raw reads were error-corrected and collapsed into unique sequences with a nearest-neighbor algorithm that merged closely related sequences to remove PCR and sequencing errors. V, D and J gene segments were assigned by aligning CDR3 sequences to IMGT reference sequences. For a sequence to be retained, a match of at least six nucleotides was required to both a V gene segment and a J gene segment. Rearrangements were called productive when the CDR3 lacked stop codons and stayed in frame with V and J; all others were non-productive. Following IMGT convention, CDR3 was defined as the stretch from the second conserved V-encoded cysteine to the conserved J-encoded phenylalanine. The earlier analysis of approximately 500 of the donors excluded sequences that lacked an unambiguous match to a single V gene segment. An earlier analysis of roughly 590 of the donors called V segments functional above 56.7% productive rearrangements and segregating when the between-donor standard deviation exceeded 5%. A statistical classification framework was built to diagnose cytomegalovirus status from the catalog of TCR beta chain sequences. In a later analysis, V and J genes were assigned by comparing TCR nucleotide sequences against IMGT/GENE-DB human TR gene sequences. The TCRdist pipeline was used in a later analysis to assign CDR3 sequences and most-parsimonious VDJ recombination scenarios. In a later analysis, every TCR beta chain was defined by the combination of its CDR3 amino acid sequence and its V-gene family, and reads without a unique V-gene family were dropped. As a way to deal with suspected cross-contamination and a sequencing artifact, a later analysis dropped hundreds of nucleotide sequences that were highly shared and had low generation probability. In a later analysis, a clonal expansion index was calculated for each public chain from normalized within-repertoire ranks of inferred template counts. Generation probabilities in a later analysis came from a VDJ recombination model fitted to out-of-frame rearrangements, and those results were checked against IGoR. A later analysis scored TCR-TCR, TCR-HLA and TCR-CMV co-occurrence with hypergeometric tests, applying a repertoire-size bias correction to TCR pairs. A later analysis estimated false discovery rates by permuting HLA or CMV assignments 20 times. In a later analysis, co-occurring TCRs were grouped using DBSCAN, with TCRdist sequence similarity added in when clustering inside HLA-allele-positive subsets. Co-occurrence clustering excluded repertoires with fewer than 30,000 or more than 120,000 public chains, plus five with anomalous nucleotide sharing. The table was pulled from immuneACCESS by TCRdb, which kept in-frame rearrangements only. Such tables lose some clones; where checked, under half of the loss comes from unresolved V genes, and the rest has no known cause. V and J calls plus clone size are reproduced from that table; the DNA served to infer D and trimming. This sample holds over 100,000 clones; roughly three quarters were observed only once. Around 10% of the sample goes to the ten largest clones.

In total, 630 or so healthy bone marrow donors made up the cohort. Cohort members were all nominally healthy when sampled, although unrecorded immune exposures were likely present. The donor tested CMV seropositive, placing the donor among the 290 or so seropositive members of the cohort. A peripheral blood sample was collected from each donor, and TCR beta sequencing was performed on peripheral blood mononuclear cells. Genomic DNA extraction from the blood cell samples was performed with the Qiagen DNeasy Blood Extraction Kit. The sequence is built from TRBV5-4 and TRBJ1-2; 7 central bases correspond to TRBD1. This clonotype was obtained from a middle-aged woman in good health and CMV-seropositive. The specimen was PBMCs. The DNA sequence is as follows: TGTGCCAGCAGCTTGGTATGGCAGGGGGACTATGGCTACACCTTC. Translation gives CASSLVWQGDYGYTF.